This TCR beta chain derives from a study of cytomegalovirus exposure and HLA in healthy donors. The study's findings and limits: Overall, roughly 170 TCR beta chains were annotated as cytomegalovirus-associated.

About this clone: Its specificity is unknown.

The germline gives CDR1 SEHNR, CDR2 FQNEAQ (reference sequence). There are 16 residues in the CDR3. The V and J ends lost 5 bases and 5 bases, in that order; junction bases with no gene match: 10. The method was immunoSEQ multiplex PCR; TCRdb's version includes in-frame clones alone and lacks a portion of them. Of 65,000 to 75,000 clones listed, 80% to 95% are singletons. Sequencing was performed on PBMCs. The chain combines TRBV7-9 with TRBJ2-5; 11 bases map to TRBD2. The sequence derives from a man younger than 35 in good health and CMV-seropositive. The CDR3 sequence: CASSTPSGRTFETQYF. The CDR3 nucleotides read TGTGCCAGCAGCACTCCTAGCGGGAGGACGTTTGAGACCCAGTACTTC.